The source of this T cell receptor beta chain is a study of identical twins. Regarding the study as a whole: Insertions were fewer in abundant cord blood beta clonotypes, whereas memory repertoires showed none of this pattern.

The CDR3 contains 16 residues. Per germline, CDR1 MNHEY and CDR2 SVGEGT. Trimming cost V 6 bases and J 7 bases; bases outside gene matches: 8. TCRdb recomputed calls from the 5' RACE reads with MiXCR, one row per CDR3 protein. The table has roughly 1,500,000 distinct CDR3 sequences, around a third seen once. This clonotype was recorded a few times. Its antigen is unknown. Sequencing was carried out using cord blood. The origin of this receptor is a newborn girl in good health. The rearrangement joins TRBV6-2 or TRBV6-3 to TRBJ2-4; 14 bases map to TRBD2. The CDR3 DNA reads as TGTGCCAGCAGCCGGGGACTAGCGGGAGCGAAGAACATTCAGTACTTC. Its translation is CASSRGLAGAKNIQYF.